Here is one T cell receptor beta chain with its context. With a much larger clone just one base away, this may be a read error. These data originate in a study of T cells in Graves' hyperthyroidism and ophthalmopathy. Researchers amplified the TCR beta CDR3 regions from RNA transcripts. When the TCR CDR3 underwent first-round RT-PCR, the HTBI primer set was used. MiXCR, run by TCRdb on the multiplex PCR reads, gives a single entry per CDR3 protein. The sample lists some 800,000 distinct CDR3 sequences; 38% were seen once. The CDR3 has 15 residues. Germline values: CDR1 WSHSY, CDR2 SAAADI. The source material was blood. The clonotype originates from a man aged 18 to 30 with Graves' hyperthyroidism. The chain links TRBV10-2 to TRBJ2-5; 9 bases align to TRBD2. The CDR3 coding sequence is TGCGCCAACAGTGCGGGCGGGGGGGTCCAAGAGACCCAGTACTTC. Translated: CANSAGGGVQETQYF.